The clone carrying this TCR beta chain was counted a single time. Those enrolled in Seattle joined during active infection and were followed longitudinally afterward. The data derive from a study of blood T cell repertoires in COVID-19. The CDR3 runs 15 residues. Looked up from germline, CDR1 is MNHNS and CDR2 is SASEGT. The ends were cut back, 2 bases at V and 7 bases at J, with 15 bases in the middle. This table comes from immunoSEQ multiplex PCR, and its TCRdb copy is limited to in-frame clones, with some not included. The table lists fewer than 700,000 clones, 85% to 90% of them singletons. The sample taken for sequencing was peripheral blood. The receptor comes from a woman aged 45 to 65 with COVID-19, enrolled during active disease. The rearrangement joins TRBV6-1 to TRBJ1-5, with D uncertain. The CDR3 region has the DNA TGTGCCAGCAGTGAAACTCCCGGGTTGGAGCAGCCCCAGCATTTT. Translating it yields CASSETPGLEQPQHF.